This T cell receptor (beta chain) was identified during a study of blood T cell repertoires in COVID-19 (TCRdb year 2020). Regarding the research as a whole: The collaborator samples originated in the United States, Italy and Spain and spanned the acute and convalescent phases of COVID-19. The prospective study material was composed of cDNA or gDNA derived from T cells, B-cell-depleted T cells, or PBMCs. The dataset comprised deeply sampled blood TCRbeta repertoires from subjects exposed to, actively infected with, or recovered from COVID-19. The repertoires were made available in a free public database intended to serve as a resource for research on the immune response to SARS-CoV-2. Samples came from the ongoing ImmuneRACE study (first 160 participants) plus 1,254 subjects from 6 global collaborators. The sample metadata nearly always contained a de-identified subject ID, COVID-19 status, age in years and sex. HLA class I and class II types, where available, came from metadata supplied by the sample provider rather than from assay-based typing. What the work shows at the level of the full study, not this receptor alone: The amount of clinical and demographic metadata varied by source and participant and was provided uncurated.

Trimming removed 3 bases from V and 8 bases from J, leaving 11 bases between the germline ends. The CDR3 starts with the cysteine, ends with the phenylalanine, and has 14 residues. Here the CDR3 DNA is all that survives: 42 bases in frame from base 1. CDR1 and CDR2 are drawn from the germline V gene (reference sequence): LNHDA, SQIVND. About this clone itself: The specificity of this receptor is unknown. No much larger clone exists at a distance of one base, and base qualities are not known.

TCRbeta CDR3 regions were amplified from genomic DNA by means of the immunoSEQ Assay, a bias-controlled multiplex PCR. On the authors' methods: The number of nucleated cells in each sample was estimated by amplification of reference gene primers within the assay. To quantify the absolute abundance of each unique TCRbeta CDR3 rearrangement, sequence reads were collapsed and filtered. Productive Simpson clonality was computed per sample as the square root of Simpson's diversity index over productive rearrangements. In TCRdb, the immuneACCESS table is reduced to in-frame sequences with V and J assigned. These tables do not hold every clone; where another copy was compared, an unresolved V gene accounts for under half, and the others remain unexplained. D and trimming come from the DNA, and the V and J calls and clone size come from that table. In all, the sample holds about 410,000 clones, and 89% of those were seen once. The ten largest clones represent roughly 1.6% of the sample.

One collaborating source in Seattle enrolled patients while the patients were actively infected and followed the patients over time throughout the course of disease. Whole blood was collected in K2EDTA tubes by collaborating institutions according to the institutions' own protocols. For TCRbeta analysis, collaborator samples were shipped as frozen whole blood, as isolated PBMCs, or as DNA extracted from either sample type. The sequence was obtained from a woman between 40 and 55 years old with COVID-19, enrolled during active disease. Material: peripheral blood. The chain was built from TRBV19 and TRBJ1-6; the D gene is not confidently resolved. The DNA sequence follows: TGTGCCAGTAGTATTGGGAGAGTCCATTCACCCCTCCACTTT. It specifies CASSIGRVHSPLHF.